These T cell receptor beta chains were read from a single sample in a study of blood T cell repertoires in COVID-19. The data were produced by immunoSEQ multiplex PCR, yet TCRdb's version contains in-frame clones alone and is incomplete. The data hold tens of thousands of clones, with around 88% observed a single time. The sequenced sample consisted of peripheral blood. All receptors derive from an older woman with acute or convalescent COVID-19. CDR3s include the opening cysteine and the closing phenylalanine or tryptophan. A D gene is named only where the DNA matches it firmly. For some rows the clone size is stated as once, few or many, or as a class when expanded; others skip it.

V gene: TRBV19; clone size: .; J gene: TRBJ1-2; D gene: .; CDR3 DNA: TGTGCCAGTAGTTCAAACCTGGCCCTCTGGGGCTACACCTTC; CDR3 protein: CASSSNLALWGYTF
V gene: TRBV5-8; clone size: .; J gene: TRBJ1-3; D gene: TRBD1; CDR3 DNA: TGTGCCAGCAGCCCGAGCCCAGGGGGAGTGGAAGGAAACACCATATATTTT; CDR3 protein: CASSPSPGGVEGNTIYF
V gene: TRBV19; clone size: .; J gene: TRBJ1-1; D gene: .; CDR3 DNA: TGTGCCAGTAGTAGAGGACAGCTGAACACTGAAGCTTTCTTT; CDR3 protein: CASSRGQLNTEAFF
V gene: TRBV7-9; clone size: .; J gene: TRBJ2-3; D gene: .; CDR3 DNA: TGTGCCAGCAACCCGGACACAAACACAGATACGCAGTATTTT; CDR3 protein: CASNPDTNTDTQYF
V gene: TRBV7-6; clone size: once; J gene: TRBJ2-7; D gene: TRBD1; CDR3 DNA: TGTGCCAGCAGCTTGGACAGGGACGAGCAGTACTTC; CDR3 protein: CASSLDRDEQYF
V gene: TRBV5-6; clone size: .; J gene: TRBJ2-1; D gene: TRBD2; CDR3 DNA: TGTGCCAGCGGGACTAGCGGGAGTGTTTACAATGAGCAGTTCTTC; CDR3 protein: CASGTSGSVYNEQFF
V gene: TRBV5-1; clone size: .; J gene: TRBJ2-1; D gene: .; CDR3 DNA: TGCGCCAGCAGCTCGATAGGACAAAACAATGAGCAGTTCTTC; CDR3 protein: CASSSIGQNNEQFF
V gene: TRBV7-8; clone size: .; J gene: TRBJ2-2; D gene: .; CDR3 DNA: TGTGCCAGCAGCTTAGTTGCTAGCGTGACCGGGGAGCTGTTTTTT; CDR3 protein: CASSLVASVTGELFF
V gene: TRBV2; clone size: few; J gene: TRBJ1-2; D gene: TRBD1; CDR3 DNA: TGTGCCAGCAGGCGGGACAGGGTGAGTGGCTACACCTTC; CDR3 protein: CASRRDRVSGYTF
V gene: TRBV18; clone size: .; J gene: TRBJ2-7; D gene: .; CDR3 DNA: TGTGCCAGCTCACCTCTTCAGGGAAGTGCCTACGAGCAGTACTTC; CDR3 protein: CASSPLQGSAYEQYF
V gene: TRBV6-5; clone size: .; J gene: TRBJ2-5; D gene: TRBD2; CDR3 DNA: TGTGCCAGCAGAAACGAGCGGGAGTTGGAAGAGACCCAGTACTTC; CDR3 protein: CASRNERELEETQYF
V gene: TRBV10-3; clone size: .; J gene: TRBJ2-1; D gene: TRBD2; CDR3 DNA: TGTGCCATCAGTGGCGGTGCGGGAGATCGCTACAATGAGCAGTTCTTC; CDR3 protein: CAISGGAGDRYNEQFF
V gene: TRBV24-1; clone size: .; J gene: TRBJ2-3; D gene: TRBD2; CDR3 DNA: TGTGCCACCAGTGCGAAGGCTAGCGGGGGGGATACGCAGTATTTT; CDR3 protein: CATSAKASGGDTQYF
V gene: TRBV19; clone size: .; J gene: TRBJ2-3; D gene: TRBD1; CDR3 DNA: TGTGCCAGTAGTTTTTCACAGGGGCCAGATACGCAGTATTTT; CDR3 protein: CASSFSQGPDTQYF
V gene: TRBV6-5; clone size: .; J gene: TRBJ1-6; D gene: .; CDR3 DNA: TGTGCCAGCAGGCCGGCGGGGGATAATTCACCCCTCCACTTT; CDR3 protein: CASRPAGDNSPLHF
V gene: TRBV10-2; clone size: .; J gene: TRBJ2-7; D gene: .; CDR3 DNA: TGCGCCAGCACGGACAGCTACGAGCAGTACTTC; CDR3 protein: CASTDSYEQYF
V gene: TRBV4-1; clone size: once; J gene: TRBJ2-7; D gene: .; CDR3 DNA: TGCGCCAGCAGCCAAGTAAGGAGTAGCGAGCAGTACTTC; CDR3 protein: CASSQVRSSEQYF
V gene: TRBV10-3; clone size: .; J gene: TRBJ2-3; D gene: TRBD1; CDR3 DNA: TGTGCCATCACCCGGACAGGGGGCCGGGCAGATACGCAGTATTTT; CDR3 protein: CAITRTGGRADTQYF
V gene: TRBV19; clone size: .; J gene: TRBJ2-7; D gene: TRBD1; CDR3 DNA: TGTGCCAGTAGTATGGAACAGGGGGGAGGCGAGCAGTACTTC; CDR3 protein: CASSMEQGGGEQYF
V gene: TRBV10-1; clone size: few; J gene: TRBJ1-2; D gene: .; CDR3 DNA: TGCGCCAGCAGTGAGGACAGCCGCTATGGCTACACCTTC; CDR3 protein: CASSEDSRYGYTF
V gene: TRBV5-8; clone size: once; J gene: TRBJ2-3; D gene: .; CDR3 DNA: TGTGCCAGCAGCTTCTTGCGGATTACTAGCACAGATACGCAGTATTTT; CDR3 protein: CASSFLRITSTDTQYF
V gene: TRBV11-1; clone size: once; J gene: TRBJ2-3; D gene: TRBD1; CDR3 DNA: TGTGCCAGCAGCTTGAGGACAGGACTTAGCACAGATACGCAGTATTTT; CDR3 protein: CASSLRTGLSTDTQYF
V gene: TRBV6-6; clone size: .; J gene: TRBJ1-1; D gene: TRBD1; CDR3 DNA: TGTGCCAGCAACTACCCAACAGGGGGAGGAATCCGTCGGAACACTGAAGCTTTCTTT; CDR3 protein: CASNYPTGGGIRRNTEAFF
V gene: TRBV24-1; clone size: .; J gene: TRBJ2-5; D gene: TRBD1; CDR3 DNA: TGTGCCACCAGTGACTCCGGGACAGGGGGCTTCGAGACCCAGTACTTC; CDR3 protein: CATSDSGTGGFETQYF
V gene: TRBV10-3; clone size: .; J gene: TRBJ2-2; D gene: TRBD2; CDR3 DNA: TGTGCCATCAACAGCGGGAGGGGACCCGGGGAGCTGTTTTTT; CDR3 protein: CAINSGRGPGELFF
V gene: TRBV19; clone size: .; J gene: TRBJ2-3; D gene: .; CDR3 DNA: TGTGCCAGTAGTAGTCGGACATATTCTGGGGCTTGGACAGATACGCAGTATTTT; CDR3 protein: CASSSRTYSGAWTDTQYF